This TCR beta chain was recovered during a study of T cells after somatic rescue of genetic block. Trimming shortened V by 2 bases and J by 3 bases, and 16 bases separated the two germline ends. Germline lookup yields CDR1 MDHEN and CDR2 SYDVKM. The CDR3 extends over 16 amino acids. Method: immunoSEQ multiplex PCR; TCRdb's copy keeps in-frame clones and lacks some. The repertoire holds about 13,000 clones, with over 60% as singletons. Specimen: peripheral blood mononuclear cells (PBMCs). This clonotype was sampled from a boy between 10 and 17 years old. The chain is built from TRBV28 and TRBJ1-1; the D is unclear. The DNA for the CDR3 is TGTGCCAGCAGTTTACTAGGGAGGAGTGCGGACACTGAAGCTTTCTTT. Amino acids: CASSLLGRSADTEAFF.